The next 13 T cell receptor beta chains were all read from a single sample in a study of T-cell memory formation after mild COVID-19. A single record per CDR3 protein comes from TCRdb applying MiXCR to the 5' RACE reads. There are about 250,000 distinct CDR3 sequences in the sample; less than 20% occur only once, and over 2% lies in the top ten. Input material: PBMCs or a T cell subset sorted from them (not recorded which). Receptor source: an adult woman who had mild COVID-19 (a few samples of this study predate the infection). Cell type and time point are not known.

The rearrangement links TRBV7-3 to TRBJ1-1, with 8 bases matching TRBD1. There are 15 residues in the CDR3. CDR1 is SGHTA and CDR2 is FQGTGA in the germline V gene. J gave up 4 bases and V 5 bases, and 9 bases lay outside the gene matches. The CDR3 DNA follows: TGTGCCAGCAGCGTAGACAGGGGATTGGGCACTGAAGCTTTCTTT. Its protein product is CASSVDRGLGTEAFF.

The chain carries TRBV2 and TRBJ2-3, with D unresolved. The germline CDR1 and CDR2 sequences are SNHLY and FYNNEI. V was shortened by 7 bases and J by 0 bases, with 11 bases between the two germline ends. The CDR3 sequence is 14 residues long. The CDR3 loop is CASNIATSTDTQYF. CDR3 DNA sequence: TGTGCCAGCAATATAGCAACTAGCACAGATACGCAGTATTTT. Together with reference TRBV2 and TRBJ2-3, the CDR3 gives the full variable domain: EPEVTQTPSHQVTQMGQEVILRCVPISNHLYFYWYRQILGQKVEFLVSFYNNEISEKSEIFDDQFSVERPDGSNFTLKIRSTKLEDSAMYFCASNIATSTDTQYFGPGTRLTVL.

This clonotype was seen repeatedly, ten times or more. The chain uses TRBV27 and TRBJ1-1; D may be TRBD1 (5 bases). Trimming took off 4 bases at V and 8 bases at J, with 14 bases between the two ends. Germline lookup yields CDR1 MNHEY and CDR2 SMNVEV (reference sequence). This CDR3 region has 13 residues. The CDR3 here is CASSSSRVPEAFF. CDR3 DNA sequence: TGTGCCAGCAGTTCGTCCAGGGTACCCGAAGCTTTCTTT.

Concerning this clonotype: Mismatch with germline at one junction end may stem from a read error. V usage is TRBV5-5 and J usage is TRBJ1-4; D gene ambiguous. Germline V gene sequence: CDR1 SGHKS, CDR2 YYEKEE (reference sequence). The CDR3 spans 13 residues. The CDR3, as DNA: TGTGCCAGCAGCTTGGGGGATCTCGAAAGACTGTTTTTT. This encodes CASSLGDLERLFF.

This clonotype showed up many times. The V gene is TRBV7-9, the J gene TRBJ2-1, with TRBD1 as a possible D gene (5 bases). Germline loops: CDR1 SEHNR, CDR2 FQNEAQ (reference sequence). This CDR3 comprises 12 residues. Trimming took 3 bases from V and 10 from J, leaving 10 bases between them. This CDR3 reads CASSFTQGEQFF. In DNA form, the CDR3 reads TGTGCCAGCAGCTTCACGCAGGGAGAGCAGTTCTTC.

The chain links TRBV18 to TRBJ1-1; perhaps TRBD1 as D (5 bases). The CDR3 has 16 residues. The V end was cut by 2 bases, the J end by 1 base, with 14 bases between. Germline CDR1 is KGHSH and CDR2 is LQKENI. The CDR3 region has the DNA TGTGCCAGCTCACCAACAGTGGTAGGACAGAACACTGAAGCTTTCTTT. It translates to CASSPTVVGQNTEAFF.

The J gene is TRBJ1-6, the V gene TRBV5-1, with a possible D match to TRBD1 (6 bases). The CDR3 covers 14 residues. Between the trimmed V and J ends, which lost 5 bases and 10 bases, there was a span of 16 bases. Germline V gives CDR1 SGHRS, CDR2 YFSETQ. CDR3 sequence reads: CASRGEGVGSPLHF. CDR3 in DNA: TGCGCCAGCAGGGGTGAGGGGGTTGGATCACCCCTCCACTTT.

The gene calls are TRBV6-2 or TRBV6-3 and TRBJ2-2; D gene ambiguous. Germline-derived CDR1 and CDR2 are MNHEY and SVGEGT. Trimming pared 6 bases from V and 2 bases from J, leaving 10 bases between. The CDR3 consists of 14 residues. The CDR3 DNA reads as TGTGCCAGCAGCGGACGGGTAAACACCGGGGAGCTGTTTTTT. Its protein product is CASSGRVNTGELFF.

V gene TRBV3-1 combines with J gene TRBJ2-5, with D unclear. This CDR3 has 13 amino acids. From germline, CDR1 is LGHDT and CDR2 YNNKEL (reference sequence). V was shortened by 2 bases and J by 5 bases, with 9 bases between the two germline ends. The CDR3 bases are TGTGCCAGCAGCCAATATGCTGGGGAGACCCAGTACTTC. Amino acids: CASSQYAGETQYF.

V gene TRBV4-3 combines with J gene TRBJ2-7; the D is unclear. The CDR3 is 15 residues long. Trimming left V 2 bases short and J 3 bases short, with 14 bases between. Germline CDR1 is LGHNA and CDR2 is YSLEER. In DNA, the CDR3 is TGCGCCAGCAGCCAACCGCAGGCGGCGGTCTACGAGCAGTACTTC. Protein sequence: CASSQPQAAVYEQYF.

The CDR3 DNA is TGTGCCAGCTCATGGGACCTCTACGAGCAGTACTTC. Translated: CASSWDLYEQYF. The V call is TRBV18, the J call TRBJ2-7; D is perhaps TRBD1 or TRBD2 (5 bases each). The CDR3 is 12 residues long. Trimming stripped 5 bases from V and 3 bases from J, with 8 bases between. The germline gives CDR1 KGHSH, CDR2 LQKENI. The variable domain in full, with the rest retrieved from reference TRBV18 and TRBJ2-7, is NAGVMQNPRHLVRRRGQEARLRCSPMKGHSHVYWYRQLPEEGLKFMVYLQKENIIDESGMPKERFSAEFPKEGPSILRIQQVVRGDSAAYFCASSWDLYEQYFGPGTRLTVT.

The table lists this clonotype with many counts. The chain combines TRBV7-2 with TRBJ2-7, with D possibly TRBD1 on 6 matching bases. Germline CDR1 SGHTA, CDR2 FQGNSA. Trimming cost V 0 bases and J 3 bases, with 21 bases left between them. This CDR3 is 18 amino acids long. In nucleotides, the CDR3 is TGTGCCAGCAGCTTAGCCCGGATTTCAGGGGCCCTCGTCTACGAGCAGTACTTC. Protein product: CASSLARISGALVYEQYF. Full variable domain (rest looked up from reference TRBV7-2 and TRBJ2-7): GAGVSQSPSNKVTEKGKDVELRCDPISGHTALYWYRQSLGQGLEFLIYFQGNSAPDKSGLPSDRFSAERTGGSVSTLTIQRTQQEDSAVYLCASSLARISGALVYEQYFGPGTRLTVT.

This clonotype has a handful of counts. The CDR3 spells CASSFSGREPQHF. DNA for the CDR3: TGTGCCAGCAGCTTCTCAGGGCGAGAGCCCCAGCATTTT. The V call is TRBV7-9, the J call TRBJ1-5; tentatively, D is TRBD1 (5 bases). Trimming cost V 3 bases and J 8 bases, with 11 bases left between them. The CDR3 is 13 residues long. Germline-derived CDR1 and CDR2 are SEHNR and FQNEAQ (reference sequence).